A single sample is the source of the 21 T cell receptor beta chains below, sequenced in a study of T cells after posttransplantation cyclophosphamide. Cyclophosphamide on days +3 and +4 followed busulfan-fludarabine conditioning and a marrow graft. Assay used: immunoSEQ multiplex PCR; TCRdb lists only in-frame clones, some missing. The sample includes several thousand clones, 75% to 90% of them seen just once. This material consisted of PBMCs, taken after allogeneic stem cell transplant with posttransplant cyclophosphamide. Receptor source: a male patient in his 50s who received an allogeneic stem cell transplant from a related donor and was CMV-positive. Some T cells may be supplied by the graft donor.

The V and J genes are TRBV5-1 and TRBJ2-3; 10 bases map to TRBD1. In germline, CDR1 is SGHRS, CDR2 YFSETQ. The CDR3 covers 16 residues. V dropped 2 bases and J dropped 6; count of bases not matched to a gene: 9. The CDR3 region is CASSFQGQGTPDTQYF. CDR3 bases: TGCGCCAGCAGCTTCCAGGGACAGGGGACGCCGGATACGCAGTATTTT.

Regarding this clone: A read error may produce the germline difference seen at one junction end. Distinct nucleotide sequences in the sample also encode this CDR3. V is TRBV6-5 and J is TRBJ1-1, with D unclear. Germline CDR1 is MNHEY and CDR2 is SVGAGI. The CDR3 has 11 residues. As DNA, the CDR3 is TGTGCAAGCAGTTACGGGAGGGAAGCTTTCTTT. As protein: CASSYGREAFF.

Concerning this clone itself: One junction end does not reproduce the germline sequence, and a read error may be involved. The V and J genes are TRBV5-1 and TRBJ1-2; D might be TRBD1 (6 bases). CDR1 and CDR2 (germline): SGHRS, YFSETQ. The CDR3 loop spans 11 amino acids. CDR3 DNA sequence: TGCGCCAGCAGCTTGGGACAGGAGGCCTCCTTC. It is translated as CASSLGQEASF. Looking up the rest from reference TRBV5-1 and TRBJ1-2 gives the full variable domain: KAGVTQTPRYLIKTRGQQVTLSCSPISGHRSVSWYQQTPGQGLQFLFEYFSETQRNKGNFPGRFSGRQFSNSRSEMNVSTLELGDSALYLCASSLGQEASFGSGTRLTVV.

The V gene is TRBV7-8, the J gene TRBJ1-6; D not certain. Trimming took off 3 bases at V and 8 bases at J, with 11 bases between the two ends. The CDR3 is 14 residues long. Germline V CDR1 and CDR2: SGHVS, FQNEAQ. CDR3 region: CASSFSAVDSPLHF. In nucleotides, the CDR3 is TGTGCCAGCAGCTTTAGTGCCGTAGATTCACCCCTCCACTTT. Based on the CDR3 plus reference TRBV7-8 and TRBJ1-6, the full variable domain is GAGVSQSPRYKVAKRGQDVALRCDPISGHVSLFWYQQALGQGPEFLTYFQNEAQLDKSGLPSDRFFAERPEGSVSTLKIQRTQQEDSAVYLCASSFSAVDSPLHFGNGTRLTVT.

V usage is TRBV7-2 and J usage is TRBJ2-4; D is undetermined. Germline CDR1 SGHTA, CDR2 FQGNSA. The V end lost 3 bases, the J end lost 2 bases, and 2 bases lay between the germline ends. The CDR3 spans 12 residues. CDR3 nucleotide sequence: TGTGCCAGCAGCTTCTCCAAAAACATTCAGTACTTC. It codes for CASSFSKNIQYF.

This CDR3 reads CASSLGTVMDAFF. CDR3 sequence (DNA): TGTGCCAGCAGCTTGGGGACAGTCATGGATGCTTTCTTT. The chain joins TRBV5-4 to TRBJ1-1; possibly TRBD1 for D (6 bases). The CDR3 contains 13 residues. The germline CDR1 and CDR2 sequences are SGHNT and YYREEE (reference sequence). Deletions cut 0 bases from V and 11 bases from J, with 14 bases between.

This chain uses TRBV7-8 with TRBJ1-5; possibly TRBD1 for D (6 bases). The CDR3 spans 18 residues. The germline V gene has CDR1 SGHVS and CDR2 FQNEAQ. Deletions cut 3 bases from V and 4 bases from J, with 22 bases between. This CDR3 is CASSLDLRTGGGNQPQHF. The CDR3 bases are TGTGCCAGCAGCTTGGACCTCAGGACGGGAGGGGGGAATCAGCCCCAGCATTTT.

The V gene is TRBV5-1, the J gene TRBJ2-3; 7 bases agree with TRBD2. Germline CDR1 and CDR2: SGHRS and YFSETQ. This CDR3 is built from 18 residues. V trimming: 6 bases; J trimming: 1 base; junction bases outside the gene matches: 17. Written as DNA, the CDR3 is TGCGCCAGCACTGTTGCGGGAGCACCTTTAGTACGCACAGATACGCAGTATTTT. Translating it yields CASTVAGAPLVRTDTQYF.

V usage is TRBV7-8 and J usage is TRBJ2-1, with 8 positions matching TRBD1. Germline trimming cut 1 base from V and 2 bases from J; bases unmatched to any gene: 1. The CDR3 loop spans 15 amino acids. Germline CDR1 reads SGHVS; CDR2 reads FQNEAQ. DNA for the CDR3: TGTGCCAGCAGCTTAGAACAGGGGGCCTACAATGAGCAGTTCTTC. This sequence encodes CASSLEQGAYNEQFF.

The V call is TRBV11-2, the J call TRBJ1-1, with 7 positions matching TRBD1. V lost 5 bases, J lost 11 bases, and 11 bases stayed unmatched. The CDR3 extends over 13 amino acids. CDR1 and CDR2 from the germline V gene are SGHAT and FQNNGV. The CDR3 bases are TGTGCCAGCAGCACCGGGACAGCCCGGGAGGCTTTCTTT. It codes for CASSTGTAREAFF.

The V call is TRBV7-9, the J call TRBJ2-4, with TRBD1 matching over 7 bases. The trim removed 6 bases at V and 8 bases at J, leaving 4 bases unmatched. This CDR3 spans 12 amino acids. Looked up from germline, CDR1 is SEHNR and CDR2 is FQNEAQ (reference sequence). CDR3 amino acids: CASRKGADIQYF. The CDR3 region has the DNA TGTGCCAGCAGAAAGGGGGCGGACATTCAGTACTTC.

V and J are TRBV5-1 and TRBJ2-7; TRBD2 agrees at 10 bases. Germline CDR1 SGHRS, CDR2 YFSETQ. The trim removed 4 bases at V and 2 bases at J, leaving 9 bases unmatched. This CDR3 comprises 16 residues. In DNA, the CDR3 is TGCGCCAGCAGCCCCATAGCGGGGGGACCCACCTACGAGCAGTACTTC. This gives the protein CASSPIAGGPTYEQYF.

The gene calls are TRBV7-8 and TRBJ1-2; weak D call: TRBD1 (5 bases). The V and J ends lost 5 bases and 9 bases respectively, with 10 bases between them. The CDR3 consists of 11 residues. Germline lookup yields CDR1 SGHVS and CDR2 FQNEAQ. As DNA, the CDR3 is TGTGCCAGCAGCCCCGGGGGACGCTACACCTTC. Translated: CASSPGGRYTF. Full variable domain (remainder filled in from reference TRBV7-8 and TRBJ1-2): GAGVSQSPRYKVAKRGQDVALRCDPISGHVSLFWYQQALGQGPEFLTYFQNEAQLDKSGLPSDRFFAERPEGSVSTLKIQRTQQEDSAVYLCASSPGGRYTFGSGTRLTVV.

This clone has more than one count but fewer than ten. This chain uses TRBV6-6 with TRBJ2-2; TRBD2 is a possible D gene (7 bases). There are 16 residues in the CDR3. V lost 0 bases and J 6 bases, leaving 14 bases between the germline ends. The germline V gene encodes CDR1 MNHNY and CDR2 SVGAGI (reference sequence). For the CDR3, the DNA is TGTGCCAGCAGTTACTCTGGGGGGGCGGGCCCCGGGGAGCTGTTTTTT. It codes for CASSYSGGAGPGELFF.

The rearrangement uses TRBV18 and TRBJ2-3; TRBD2 is a possible D gene (6 bases). The CDR3 is 13 residues long. Germline CDR1 is KGHSH and CDR2 is LQKENI. V was clipped by 3 bases and J by 6 bases, with 10 bases between them. The CDR3 sequence is CASSPWGEDTQYF. The CDR3 DNA reads TGTGCCAGCTCACCCTGGGGGGAGGATACGCAGTATTTT. The whole variable domain, filled in from reference TRBV18 and TRBJ2-3, reads NAGVMQNPRHLVRRRGQEARLRCSPMKGHSHVYWYRQLPEEGLKFMVYLQKENIIDESGMPKERFSAEFPKEGPSILRIQQVVRGDSAAYFCASSPWGEDTQYFGPGTRLTVL.

The chain has TRBV5-1 and TRBJ1-4, with D tentatively TRBD1 (5 bases). The V end lost 3 bases, the J end lost 8 bases, and 20 bases lay between the germline ends. The germline V gene encodes CDR1 SGHRS and CDR2 YFSETQ. There are 16 residues in the CDR3. CDR3 in amino acids: CASSWRPGDGGEKLFF. The DNA for the CDR3 is TGCGCCAGCAGCTGGCGCCCGGGGGACGGAGGGGAAAAACTGTTTTTT.

The chain carries TRBV6-6 and TRBJ1-4, with 9 bases that match TRBD1. Germline assignment: CDR1 MNHNY and CDR2 SVGAGI (reference sequence). J gave up 9 bases and V 6 bases, and 8 bases lay outside the gene matches. The CDR3 runs to 14 residues. The CDR3 loop reads CASSLQGAAKKLFF. CDR3 nucleotide sequence: TGTGCCAGCAGCCTACAGGGGGCGGCCAAAAAACTGTTTTTT.

The chain uses TRBV7-9 and TRBJ1-2; TRBD1 is a possible D gene (6 bases). Trimming stripped 3 bases from V and 8 bases from J, with 13 bases between. Germline lookup yields CDR1 SEHNR and CDR2 FQNEAQ (reference sequence). This CDR3 contains 13 residues. The CDR3 spells CASSFGGAEGYTF. In nucleotides, the CDR3 is TGTGCCAGCAGCTTTGGGGGCGCAGAAGGCTACACCTTC.

The chain carries TRBV13 and TRBJ2-1, with a tentative D call TRBD2 (5 bases). The CDR3 loop spans 16 amino acids. Trimming removed 5 bases at V and 4 bases at J, with 18 bases between. Germline CDR1 PRHDT, CDR2 FYEKMQ (reference sequence). CDR3 in DNA: TGTGCCAGCAGCCTCGGGGAGACCGCAAGTTACAATGAGCAGTTCTTC. Its protein product is CASSLGETASYNEQFF. Using reference TRBV13 and TRBJ2-1 for the parts outside the CDR3, the full variable domain is AAGVIQSPRHLIKEKRETATLKCYPIPRHDTVYWYQQGPGQDPQFLISFYEKMQSDKGSIPDRFSAQQFSDYHSELNMSSLELGDSALYFCASSLGETASYNEQFFGPGTRLTVL.

The chain has TRBV11-2 and TRBJ2-1; 11 bases match TRBD2. CDR1 is SGHAT, CDR2 FQNNGV, per germline. V was clipped by 5 bases and J by 8 bases; unmatched bases: 8. The CDR3 length is 15 residues. As DNA, the CDR3 is TGTGCCAGCAGCCAACTAGCGGGAGAAAGGGATGAGCAGTTCTTC. The encoded protein is CASSQLAGERDEQFF.

V and J are TRBV29-1 and TRBJ2-7, with a possible D match to TRBD1 (5 bases). The CDR3 has 13 residues. Germline CDR1 is SQVTM and CDR2 is ANQGSEA. V was trimmed by 4 bases and J by 0 bases, leaving 10 bases between them. CDR3 nucleotides: TGCAGCGTTGTGGGGCTTTACTCCTACGAGCAGTACTTC. It codes for CSVVGLYSYEQYF.